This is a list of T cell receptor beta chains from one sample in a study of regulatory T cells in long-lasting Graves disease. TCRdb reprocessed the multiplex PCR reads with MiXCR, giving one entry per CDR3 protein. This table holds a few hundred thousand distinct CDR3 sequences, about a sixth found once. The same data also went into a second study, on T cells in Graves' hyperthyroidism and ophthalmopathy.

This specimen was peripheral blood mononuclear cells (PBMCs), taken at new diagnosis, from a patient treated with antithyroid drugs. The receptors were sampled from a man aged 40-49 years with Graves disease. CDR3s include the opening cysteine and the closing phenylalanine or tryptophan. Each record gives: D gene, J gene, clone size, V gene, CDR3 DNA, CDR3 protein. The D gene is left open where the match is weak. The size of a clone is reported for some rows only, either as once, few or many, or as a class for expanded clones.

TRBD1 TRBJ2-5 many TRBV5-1 TGCGCCAGCAGCACTCAGGGGGTTGGGGAGACCCAGTACTTC CASSTQGVGETQYF
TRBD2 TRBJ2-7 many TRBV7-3 TGTGCCAGCAGCCCTACGCGACTAGCGGGGGCAGAGGGGGAGCAGTACTTC CASSPTRLAGAEGEQYF
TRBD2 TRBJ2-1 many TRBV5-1 TGCGCCAGCAGCCCTAGGACTAGCGGGGGGCCCTACAATGAGCAGTTCTTC CASSPRTSGGPYNEQFF
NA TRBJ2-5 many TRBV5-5 TGTGCCAGCGGATCTAGAGAGACCCAGTACTTC CASGSRETQYF
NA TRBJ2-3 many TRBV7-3 TGTGCCAGCAGCTCCTCTAGAGTAGGAGATACGCAGTATTTT CASSSSRVGDTQYF
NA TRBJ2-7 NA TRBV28 TGTGCCAGCAGTTTGAGTGCAGCAGGACGGTACGAGCGGTACTTC CASSLSAAGRYERYF
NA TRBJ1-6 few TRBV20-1 TGCAGTGCTAGAGATCGCGGCTCCAGGGGTTCACCCCTCCACTTT CSARDRGSRGSPLHF
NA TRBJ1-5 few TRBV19 TGTGCCAGTCGCGGGGGGCAACAGCCCCAGCATTTT CASRGGQQPQHF
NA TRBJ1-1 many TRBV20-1 TGCAGTGCTCCAGGTTGGGGTTTTAAGGAGACTGAAGCTTTCTTT CSAPGWGFKETEAFF
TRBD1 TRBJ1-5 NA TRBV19 TGTGCCAGTAGTACCTGGGACAGGGCTAGCAATCAGCCCCAGCATTTT CASSTWDRASNQPQHF